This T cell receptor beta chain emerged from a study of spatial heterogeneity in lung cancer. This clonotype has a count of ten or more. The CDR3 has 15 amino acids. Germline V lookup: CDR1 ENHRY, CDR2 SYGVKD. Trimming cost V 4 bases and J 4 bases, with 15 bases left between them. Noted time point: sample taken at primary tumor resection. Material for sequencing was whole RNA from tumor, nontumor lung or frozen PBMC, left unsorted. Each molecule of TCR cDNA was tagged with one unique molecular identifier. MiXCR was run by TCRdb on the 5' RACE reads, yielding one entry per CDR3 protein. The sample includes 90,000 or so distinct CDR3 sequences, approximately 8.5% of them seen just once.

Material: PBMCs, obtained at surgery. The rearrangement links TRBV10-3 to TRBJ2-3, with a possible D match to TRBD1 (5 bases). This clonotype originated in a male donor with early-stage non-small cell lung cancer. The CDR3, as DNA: TGTGCCATCAGTGGGGCCTCCTCAGGGTCAGATACGCAGTATTTT. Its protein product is CAISGASSGSDTQYF.